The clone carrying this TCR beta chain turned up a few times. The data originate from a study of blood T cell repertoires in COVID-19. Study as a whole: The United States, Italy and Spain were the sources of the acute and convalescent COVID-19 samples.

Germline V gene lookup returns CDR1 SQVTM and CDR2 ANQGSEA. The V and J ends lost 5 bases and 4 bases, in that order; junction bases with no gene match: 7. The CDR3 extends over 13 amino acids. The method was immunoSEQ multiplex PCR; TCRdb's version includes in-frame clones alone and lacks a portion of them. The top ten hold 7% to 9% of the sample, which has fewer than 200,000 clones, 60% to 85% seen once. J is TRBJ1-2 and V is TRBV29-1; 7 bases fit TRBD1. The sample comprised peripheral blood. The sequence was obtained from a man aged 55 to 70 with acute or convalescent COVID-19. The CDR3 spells CSVIDRVSYGYTF. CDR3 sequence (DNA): TGCAGCGTTATCGACAGGGTGAGCTATGGCTACACCTTC.